This T cell receptor beta chain was identified in a study of blood T cell repertoires in COVID-19. The CDR3 consists of 18 residues. The ends lost 5 bases at V and 2 bases at J; junction bases unmatched: 14. Germline V gene sequence: CDR1 KGHSH, CDR2 LQKENI. Sequencing was performed with immunoSEQ multiplex PCR; in TCRdb, only in-frame clones are kept and a portion is missing. The repertoire holds fewer than 500,000 clones, with about 89% as singletons. The sequence was obtained from a woman aged 25 to 45 with acute or convalescent COVID-19. V usage is TRBV18 and J usage is TRBJ2-1; 8 bases fit TRBD1. The sample taken for sequencing was peripheral blood. The CDR3 nucleotides are TGTGCCAGCTCATCAGGCCCCCCGTGGGACAGGACCTACAATGAGCAGTTCTTC. Amino acid sequence: CASSSGPPWDRTYNEQFF.